This T cell receptor (beta chain) emerged from a study of T-cell reconstitution after alpha-beta-depleted transplantation in children. Ten or more counts support this clonotype. Preparation of the TCRbeta library involved a method that used unique molecular identifiers. TCRdb called the PCR reads again in MiXCR, with one record for every CDR3 protein. The table records 190,000 or so distinct CDR3 sequences, roughly 6.8% of them present only once. V was trimmed by 3 bases and J by 2 bases, leaving 16 bases between them. The germline gives CDR1 MNHEY, CDR2 SVGEGT. The CDR3 has 16 residues. This chain connects TRBV6-2 or TRBV6-3 to TRBJ1-1; TRBD1 is a possible D gene (6 bases). This specimen was PBMCs from the stem cell graft donor, taken from the stem cell graft. This sequence was found in a human donor who donated a stem cell graft to a child with Wiskott-Aldrich syndrome. Written as DNA, the CDR3 is TGTGCCAGCAGTTATCACGCGCAGGGGACAAACACTGAAGCTTTCTTT. It encodes CASSYHAQGTNTEAFF.